This T cell receptor beta chain was recovered during a study of cytomegalovirus exposure and HLA in healthy donors. Findings and limits, study-wide: Rates of TCR association differed by HLA locus in a later analysis, with DRB1 highest and HLA-C lowest. A missense DCLRE1C variant was associated with V- and J-gene trimming of TCR beta chains in a later analysis, and an independent cohort replicated the association. Later analysis reportedly placed an Asian-associated ancestry cluster below the roughly 700-donor mean in N-insertions.

Of note for this clone: Its antigen is currently unknown.

This CDR3 region has 16 residues. V lost 0 bases to trimming and J lost 1 base, with 13 bases between them. Germline V CDR1 and CDR2: SGHRS, YFSETQ. This PCR relied on a set of 60 Vbeta primers and 13 Jbeta primers. Assay used: immunoSEQ multiplex PCR; TCRdb lists only in-frame clones, some missing. Of about 170,000 clones listed, 82% are singletons. Input material: PBMCs. The V gene is TRBV5-1, the J gene TRBJ1-1; D perhaps matches TRBD1 (6 bases). The source of this sequence is a girl aged 5-17 years in good health and CMV-seropositive. For the CDR3, the DNA is TGCGCCAGCAGCTTGGGGGATCACAGGGAGAACACTGAAGCTTTCTTT. Residues: CASSLGDHRENTEAFF.